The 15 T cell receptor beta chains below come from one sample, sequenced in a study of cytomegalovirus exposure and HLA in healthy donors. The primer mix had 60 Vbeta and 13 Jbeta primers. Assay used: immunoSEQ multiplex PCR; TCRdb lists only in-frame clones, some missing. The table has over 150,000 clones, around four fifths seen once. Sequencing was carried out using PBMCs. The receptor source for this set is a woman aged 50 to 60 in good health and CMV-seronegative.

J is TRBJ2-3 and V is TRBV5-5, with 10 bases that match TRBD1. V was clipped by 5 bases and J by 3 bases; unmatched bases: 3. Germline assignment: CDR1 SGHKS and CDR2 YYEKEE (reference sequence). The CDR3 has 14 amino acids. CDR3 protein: CASSGDRGTDTQYF. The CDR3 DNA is TGTGCCAGCAGTGGGGACAGGGGAACAGATACGCAGTATTTT. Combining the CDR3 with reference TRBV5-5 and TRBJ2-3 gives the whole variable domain DAGVTQSPTHLIKTRGQQVTLRCSPISGHKSVSWYQQVLGQGPQFIFQYYEKEERGRGNFPDRFSARQFPNYSSELNVNALLLGDSALYLCASSGDRGTDTQYFGPGTRLTVL.

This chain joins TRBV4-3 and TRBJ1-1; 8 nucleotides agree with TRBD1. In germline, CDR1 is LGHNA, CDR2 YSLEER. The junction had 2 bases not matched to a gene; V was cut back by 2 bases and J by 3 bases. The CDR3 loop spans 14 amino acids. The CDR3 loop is CASSQSGGDTEAFF. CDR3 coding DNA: TGCGCCAGCAGCCAATCAGGGGGCGACACTGAAGCTTTCTTT.

The CDR3 sequence is CASRLGTSGNNEQFF. The CDR3 DNA reads as TGTGCCAGCCGACTCGGGACTAGCGGGAACAATGAGCAGTTCTTC. This sequence joins TRBV6-1 and TRBJ2-1, with TRBD2 matching 13 bases. Germline CDR1 and CDR2: MNHNS and SASEGT. V lost 8 bases and J lost 5; bases outside the gene matches: 6. The CDR3 is made up of 15 amino acids.

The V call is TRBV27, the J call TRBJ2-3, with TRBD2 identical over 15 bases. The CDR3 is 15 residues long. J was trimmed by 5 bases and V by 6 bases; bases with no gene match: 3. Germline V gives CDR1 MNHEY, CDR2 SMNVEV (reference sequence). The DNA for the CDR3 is TGTGCCAGCAGGGGACTAGCGGGGGGAATAGATACGCAGTATTTT. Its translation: CASRGLAGGIDTQYF.

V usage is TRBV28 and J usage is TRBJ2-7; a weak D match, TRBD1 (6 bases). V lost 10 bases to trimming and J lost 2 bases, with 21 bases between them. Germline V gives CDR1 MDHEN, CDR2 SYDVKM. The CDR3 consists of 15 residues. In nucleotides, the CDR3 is TGTGCCACCACGGAACAGGGTCGATCACCCTACGAGCAGTACTTC. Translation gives CATTEQGRSPYEQYF.

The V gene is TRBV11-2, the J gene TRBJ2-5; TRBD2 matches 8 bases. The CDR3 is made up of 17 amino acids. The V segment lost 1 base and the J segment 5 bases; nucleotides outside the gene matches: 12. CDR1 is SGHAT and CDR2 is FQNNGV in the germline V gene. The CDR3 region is CASSLGAAGGLGETQYF. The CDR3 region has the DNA TGTGCCAGCAGCTTAGGGGCGGCGGGGGGCCTGGGGGAGACCCAGTACTTC.

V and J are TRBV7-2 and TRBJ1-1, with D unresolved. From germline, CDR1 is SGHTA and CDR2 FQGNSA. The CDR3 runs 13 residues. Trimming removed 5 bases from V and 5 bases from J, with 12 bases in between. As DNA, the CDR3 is TGTGCCAGCAGCGTTGTCCGGGAAACTGAAGCTTTCTTT. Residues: CASSVVRETEAFF.

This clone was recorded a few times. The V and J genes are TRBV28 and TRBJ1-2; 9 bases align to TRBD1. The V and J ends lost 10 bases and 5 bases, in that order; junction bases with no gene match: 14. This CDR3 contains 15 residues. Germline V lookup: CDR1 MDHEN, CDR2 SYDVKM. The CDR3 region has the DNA TGTGCCACTACCGGGACAGGGACCTCGGGATATGGCTACACCTTC. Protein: CATTGTGTSGYGYTF.

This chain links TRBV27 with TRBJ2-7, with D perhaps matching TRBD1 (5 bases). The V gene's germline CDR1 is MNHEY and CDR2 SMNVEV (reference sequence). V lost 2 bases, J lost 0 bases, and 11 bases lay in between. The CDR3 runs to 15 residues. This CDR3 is CASSLRQLSSYEQYF. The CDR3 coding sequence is TGTGCCAGCAGTTTAAGACAGTTGAGCTCCTACGAGCAGTACTTC.

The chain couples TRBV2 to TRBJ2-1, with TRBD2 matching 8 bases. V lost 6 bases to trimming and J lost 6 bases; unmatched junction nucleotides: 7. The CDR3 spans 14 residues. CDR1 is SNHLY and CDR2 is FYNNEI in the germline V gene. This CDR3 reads CASRPGLESNEQFF. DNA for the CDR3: TGTGCCAGCAGACCGGGACTAGAAAGCAATGAGCAGTTCTTC.

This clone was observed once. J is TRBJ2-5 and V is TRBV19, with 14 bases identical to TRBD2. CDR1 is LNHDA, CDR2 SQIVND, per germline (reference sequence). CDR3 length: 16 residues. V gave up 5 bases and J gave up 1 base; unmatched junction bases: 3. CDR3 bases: TGTGCCAGTAGTGAGGGACTAGCGGGAGTCCAAGAGACCCAGTACTTC. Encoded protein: CASSEGLAGVQETQYF.

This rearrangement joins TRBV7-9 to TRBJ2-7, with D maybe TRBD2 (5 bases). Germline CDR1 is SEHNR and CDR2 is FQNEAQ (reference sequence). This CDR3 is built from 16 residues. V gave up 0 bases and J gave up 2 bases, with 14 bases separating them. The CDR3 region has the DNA TGTGCCAGCAGCTTAGCAGGTTCCGGGGTTACCTACGAGCAGTACTTC. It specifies CASSLAGSGVTYEQYF. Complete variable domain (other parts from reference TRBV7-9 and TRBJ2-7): DTGVSQNPRHKITKRGQNVTFRCDPISEHNRLYWYRQTLGQGPEFLTYFQNEAQLEKSRLLSDRFSAERPKGSFSTLEIQRTEQGDSAMYLCASSLAGSGVTYEQYFGPGTRLTVT.

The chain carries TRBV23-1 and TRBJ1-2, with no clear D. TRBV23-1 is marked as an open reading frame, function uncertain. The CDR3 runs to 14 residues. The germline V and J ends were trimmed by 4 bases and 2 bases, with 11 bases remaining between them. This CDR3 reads CASSRPRRNYGYTF. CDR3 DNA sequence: TGCGCCAGCAGTCGCCCCAGAAGAAACTATGGCTACACCTTC.

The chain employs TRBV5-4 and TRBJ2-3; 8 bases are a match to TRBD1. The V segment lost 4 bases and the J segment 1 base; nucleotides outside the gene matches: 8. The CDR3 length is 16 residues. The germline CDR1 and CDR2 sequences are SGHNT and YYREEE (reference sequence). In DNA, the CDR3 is TGTGCCAGCAGCCCTCAGGGGGCGCGGCGCACAGATACGCAGTATTTT. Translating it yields CASSPQGARRTDTQYF.

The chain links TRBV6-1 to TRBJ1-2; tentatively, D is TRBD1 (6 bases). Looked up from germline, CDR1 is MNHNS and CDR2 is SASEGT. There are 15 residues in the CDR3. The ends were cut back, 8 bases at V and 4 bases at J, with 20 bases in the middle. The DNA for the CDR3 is TGTGCCAGCGGGGACATCCCCTCCGACGTCTATGGCTACACCTTC. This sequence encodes CASGDIPSDVYGYTF.